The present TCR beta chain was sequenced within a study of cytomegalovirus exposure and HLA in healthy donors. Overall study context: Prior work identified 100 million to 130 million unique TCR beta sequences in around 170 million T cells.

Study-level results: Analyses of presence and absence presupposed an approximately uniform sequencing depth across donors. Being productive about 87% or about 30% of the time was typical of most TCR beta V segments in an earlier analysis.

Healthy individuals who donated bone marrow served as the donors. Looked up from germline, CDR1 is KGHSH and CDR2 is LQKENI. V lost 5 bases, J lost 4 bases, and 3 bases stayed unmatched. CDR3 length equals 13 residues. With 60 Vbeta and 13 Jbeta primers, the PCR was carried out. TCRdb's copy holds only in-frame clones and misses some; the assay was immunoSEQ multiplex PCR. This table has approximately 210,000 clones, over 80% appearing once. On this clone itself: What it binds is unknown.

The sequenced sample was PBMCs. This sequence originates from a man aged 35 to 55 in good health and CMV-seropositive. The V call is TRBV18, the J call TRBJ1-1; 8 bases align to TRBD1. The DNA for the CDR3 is TGTGCCAGCTCAGGACAGGGAGGCACTGAAGCTTTCTTT. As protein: CASSGQGGTEAFF.